Each of the 26 T cell receptor beta chains below was sequenced from the same sample in a study of cytomegalovirus exposure and HLA in healthy donors. The assay was immunoSEQ multiplex PCR, and TCRdb's table has in-frame clones only and misses some. The sample lists more than 45,000 clones; over 90% were seen once. Sequenced sample: PBMCs. Receptors originate from a man aged 18-30 years in good health and CMV-seronegative.

This clone has a single count. The chain links TRBV6-5 to TRBJ2-2, with 7 nucleotides matching TRBD2. The germline V gene has CDR1 MNHEY and CDR2 SVGAGI. The CDR3 sequence is 15 residues long. V was pared by 2 bases and J by 4 bases, with 4 bases of the junction left unmatched. CDR3 amino acids: CASSYEGLVTGELFF. Here the CDR3 DNA reads TGTGCCAGCAGTTACGAAGGACTAGTCACCGGGGAGCTGTTTTTT.

The chain combines TRBV6-6 with TRBJ1-5, with TRBD1 matching over 8 bases. Germline trimming cut 10 bases from V and 6 bases from J; bases unmatched to any gene: 8. The germline gives CDR1 MNHNY, CDR2 SVGAGI (reference sequence). The CDR3 consists of 13 residues. CDR3 amino acids: CATKDRESQPQHF. The CDR3 DNA follows: TGTGCCACCAAGGACAGGGAGAGTCAGCCCCAGCATTTT.

The J gene is TRBJ2-4, the V gene TRBV11-3, with TRBD1 identical over 10 bases. J gave up 6 bases and V 5 bases, and 10 bases lay outside the gene matches. CDR3 size: 16 residues. The germline gives CDR1 SGHNT, CDR2 YENEEA. This chain's CDR3 is CASSASWGQGSNIQYF. The DNA of the CDR3 is TGTGCCAGCAGCGCTAGTTGGGGACAGGGGTCAAACATTCAGTACTTC. Full variable domain (missing parts from reference TRBV11-3 and TRBJ2-4): EAGVVQSPRYKIIEKKQPVAFWCNPISGHNTLYWYLQNLGQGPELLIRYENEEAVDDSQLPKDRFSAERLKGVDSTLKIQPAELGDSAVYLCASSASWGQGSNIQYFGAGTRLSVL.

The chain joins TRBV5-1 to TRBJ2-2, with TRBD2 matching 15 bases. V trimming: 2 bases; J trimming: 4 bases; junction bases outside the gene matches: 12. The germline gives CDR1 SGHRS, CDR2 YFSETQ. The CDR3 covers 20 residues. The CDR3 DNA follows: TGCGCCAGCAGCTTACGGACTAGCGGGAGGGCCTCTACTGGCACCGGGGAGCTGTTTTTT. This codes for CASSLRTSGRASTGTGELFF.

The chain uses TRBV28 and TRBJ1-4; 10 bases line up with TRBD1. There are 14 residues in the CDR3. Trimming removed 6 bases from V and 7 bases from J; junction bases left unmatched: 5. Germline V lookup: CDR1 MDHEN, CDR2 SYDVKM. The CDR3 region has the DNA TGTGCCAGCAGCTCGGGACAGGGGCCTGAAAAACTGTTTTTT. This codes for CASSSGQGPEKLFF.

This clone was recorded only once. V and J are TRBV5-5 and TRBJ2-2, with D perhaps TRBD2 (6 bases). Germline CDR1 reads SGHKS; CDR2 reads YYEKEE (reference sequence). Between the trimmed V and J ends, which lost 0 bases and 4 bases, there was a span of 10 bases. This CDR3 has 15 amino acids. The CDR3 spells CASSLEGLITGELFF. In DNA form, the CDR3 reads TGTGCCAGCAGCTTGGAGGGACTTATCACCGGGGAGCTGTTTTTT. Full variable domain (rest looked up from reference TRBV5-5 and TRBJ2-2): DAGVTQSPTHLIKTRGQQVTLRCSPISGHKSVSWYQQVLGQGPQFIFQYYEKEERGRGNFPDRFSARQFPNYSSELNVNALLLGDSALYLCASSLEGLITGELFFGEGSRLTVL.

The rearrangement links TRBV29-1 to TRBJ2-3, with D unresolved. V gave up 7 bases and J gave up 3 bases, with 5 bases separating them. This CDR3 comprises 10 residues. CDR1 SQVTM and CDR2 ANQGSEA come from the germline V gene. Here the CDR3 reads CSGLTDTQYF. Written as DNA, the CDR3 is TGCAGCGGACTTACAGATACGCAGTATTTT.

This sequence joins TRBV9 and TRBJ2-2; 7 bases match TRBD2. The CDR3 is 16 residues long. Germline CDR1 and CDR2: SGDLS and YYNGEE. V shed 4 bases, J shed 5 bases, and the junction held 11 bases outside the gene matches. The chain's CDR3 is CASSTQAGLRTGELFF. For the CDR3, the DNA is TGTGCCAGCAGCACACAAGCGGGACTCAGGACCGGGGAGCTGTTTTTT.

The chain employs TRBV19 and TRBJ2-1, with 13 nucleotides matching TRBD2. Germline CDR1 and CDR2: LNHDA and SQIVND (reference sequence). Trimming at V came to 3 bases and at J to 15 bases, leaving 11 bases not matched to a gene. The CDR3 is made up of 15 amino acids. For the CDR3, the DNA is TGTGCCAGTAGTATTAGGGGAGGACTAGCGGGAGAACCGTTCTTC. It yields the protein CASSIRGGLAGEPFF.

CDR3 sequence: CASSLTQGATDTQYF. Written as DNA, the CDR3 is TGTGCCAGCAGTCTAACGCAGGGGGCAACAGATACGCAGTATTTT. The V gene is TRBV28, the J gene TRBJ2-3; TRBD1 agrees at 8 bases. Germline V gene data show CDR1 as MDHEN and CDR2 as SYDVKM. With 5 bases clipped from V and 3 bases from J, the junction kept 7 bases outside the gene matches. This CDR3 is 15 amino acids long.

V is TRBV18 and J is TRBJ1-5; possibly TRBD1 for D (6 bases). This CDR3 has 15 amino acids. Germline V gives CDR1 KGHSH, CDR2 LQKENI. Trimming cost V 3 bases and J 0 bases, with 9 bases left between them. The CDR3 DNA reads as TGTGCCAGCTCACCGGCAGGGGTTAGCAATCAGCCCCAGCATTTT. This sequence encodes CASSPAGVSNQPQHF.

The rearrangement uses TRBV10-3 and TRBJ1-5, with no clear D. This CDR3 contains 14 residues. V lost 3 bases to trimming and J lost 3 bases, with 9 bases between them. The germline V gene encodes CDR1 ENHRY and CDR2 SYGVKD. The CDR3 reads CAISDAGSNQPQHF. The DNA for the CDR3 is TGTGCCATCAGTGACGCAGGTTCCAATCAGCCCCAGCATTTT.

The V call is TRBV25-1, the J call TRBJ1-2; D is possibly TRBD1 (5 bases). Trimming pared 3 bases from V and 7 bases from J, leaving 12 bases between. Germline V gene sequence: CDR1 MGHDK, CDR2 SYGVNS. This CDR3 is 13 amino acids long. The CDR3 DNA reads TGTGCCAGCAGTGACCTCTACAGGTCTGGCTACACCTTC. Its protein is CASSDLYRSGYTF.

The chain joins TRBV2 to TRBJ2-3, with no clear D. V was shortened by 6 bases and J by 10 bases, with 14 bases between the two germline ends. Germline V gene sequence: CDR1 SNHLY, CDR2 FYNNEI. This CDR3 has 12 residues. The DNA for the CDR3 is TGTGCCAGCAGGGAGTTAGTAAGTGCGCAGTATTTT. Amino acid sequence: CASRELVSAQYF.

Only one count was recorded for this clone. The V call is TRBV28, the J call TRBJ1-1; 8 bases agree with TRBD1. The CDR3 covers 14 residues. Trimming at V came to 5 bases and at J to 4 bases, leaving 6 bases not matched to a gene. Germline CDR1 MDHEN, CDR2 SYDVKM. CDR3 DNA: TGTGCCAGCAGTATAGGACAGGGAAGCACTGAAGCTTTCTTT. This translates into CASSIGQGSTEAFF.

V and J are TRBV6-5 and TRBJ1-1, with unresolved D. V lost 4 bases and J 4 bases, leaving 7 bases between the germline ends. The CDR3 loop spans 12 amino acids. Germline V gene sequence: CDR1 MNHEY, CDR2 SVGAGI. CDR3 nucleotide sequence: TGTGCCAGCAGTTCGAGTACCACTGAAGCTTTCTTT. The encoded protein is CASSSSTTEAFF.

V usage is TRBV14 and J usage is TRBJ2-1; 9 nucleotides agree with TRBD1. The V gene end was trimmed by 6 bases and the J gene end by 0 bases; junction bases not matched to a gene: 15. The CDR3 is made up of 19 amino acids. CDR1 SGHDN and CDR2 FVKESK come from the germline V gene. CDR3 sequence reads: CASSEGQGRVTSSYNEQFF. The CDR3 DNA sequence: TGTGCCAGCAGTGAGGGACAGGGTAGGGTTACCAGCTCCTACAATGAGCAGTTCTTC. The full variable domain, with the rest looked up from reference TRBV14 and TRBJ2-1, is EAGVTQFPSHSVIEKGQTVTLRCDPISGHDNLYWYRRVMGKEIKFLLHFVKESKQDESGMPNNRFLAERTGGTYSTLKVQPAELEDSGVYFCASSEGQGRVTSSYNEQFFGPGTRLTVL.

The V and J genes are TRBV7-6 and TRBJ2-7, with 7 positions matching TRBD2. The germline CDR1 and CDR2 sequences are SGHVS and FNYEAQ. The CDR3 is made up of 15 amino acids. V lost 4 bases and J lost 3; bases outside the gene matches: 9. CDR3 coding DNA: TGTGCCAGCAGCTCGCCTGCAGGGAGGGACTACGAGCAGTACTTC. Its translation: CASSSPAGRDYEQYF.

This clone was counted only a few times. J is TRBJ1-3 and V is TRBV6-5, with D uncertain. CDR1 is MNHEY, CDR2 SVGAGI, per germline. Trimming took off 0 bases at V and 0 bases at J, with 9 bases between the two ends. This CDR3 has 16 amino acids. DNA for the CDR3: TGTGCCAGCAGTTACTCGAACAGTCACTCTGGAAACACCATATATTTT. Protein sequence: CASSYSNSHSGNTIYF.

The DNA for the CDR3 is TGTGCCAGCAGCTGGACACGGAGTGGAAATGAGCAGTTCTTC. Its translation: CASSWTRSGNEQFF. The V and J genes are TRBV6-5 and TRBJ2-1; D might be TRBD1 (5 bases). Deletions cut 6 bases from V and 7 bases from J, with 16 bases between. CDR1 is MNHEY, CDR2 SVGAGI, per germline. CDR3 length: 14 amino acids.

CDR3 nucleotides: TGCAGCGTCGCGAGGGGACAGGGAGGAAACATTCAGTACTTC. The encoded protein is CSVARGQGGNIQYF. This chain joins TRBV29-1 and TRBJ2-4; the match to TRBD1 covers 9 bases. This CDR3 has 14 residues. CDR1 and CDR2 (germline): SQVTM, ANQGSEA. The V segment lost 6 bases and the J segment 6 bases; nucleotides outside the gene matches: 9.

This clone was picked up one time. V gene TRBV30 combines with J gene TRBJ1-5; TRBD1 matches 9 bases. The trim removed 3 bases at V and 2 bases at J, leaving 5 bases unmatched. The germline V gene encodes CDR1 GTSNPN and CDR2 SVGIG (reference sequence). The CDR3 spans 15 residues. CDR3 loop: CAWSRGQGGNQPQHF. CDR3 sequence (DNA): TGTGCCTGGAGCAGGGGACAGGGCGGCAATCAGCCCCAGCATTTT.

This clone occurred a few times. The rearrangement links TRBV2 to TRBJ1-1, with D hard to call. Trimming removed 5 bases at V and 6 bases at J, with 16 bases between. This CDR3 is built from 14 residues. From germline, CDR1 is SNHLY and CDR2 FYNNEI. The CDR3 is CASSPTVDGAEAFF. The CDR3 coding sequence is TGTGCCAGCAGTCCAACGGTTGACGGAGCTGAAGCTTTCTTT.

The rearrangement links TRBV27 to TRBJ1-1; a possible D gene is TRBD1 (6 bases). V was pared by 7 bases and J by 0 bases, with 9 bases between. Germline loops: CDR1 MNHEY, CDR2 SMNVEV (reference sequence). This CDR3 spans 13 amino acids. The CDR3 loop reads CASNRAMNTEAFF. CDR3 in DNA: TGTGCCAGCAACAGGGCCATGAACACTGAAGCTTTCTTT.

The chain couples TRBV7-8 to TRBJ2-3; D is undetermined. The CDR3 sequence is 15 residues long. The germline V gene encodes CDR1 SGHVS and CDR2 FQNEAQ. V dropped 2 bases and J dropped 2 bases, with 11 bases sitting between them. The CDR3, as DNA: TGTGCCAGCAGCTTAATAGACTTTTACACAGATACGCAGTATTTT. As protein: CASSLIDFYTDTQYF.

The chain links TRBV6-1 to TRBJ1-3; D remains ambiguous. CDR1 and CDR2 from the germline V gene are MNHNS and SASEGT. The CDR3 contains 15 residues. The V gene lost 8 bases and the J gene lost 0 bases, with 14 bases spanning the gap. CDR3 bases: TGTGCCAGCTCCCAGGCCATTGACTCTGGAAACACCATATATTTT. Residues: CASSQAIDSGNTIYF.